The rows below give T cell receptor beta chains drawn from one sample of a study of CD8+CD57+ T cells in acquired aplastic anemia. TCRdb called the reads again in MiXCR, with one record for every CDR3 protein. The table shows 350,000 to 450,000 distinct CDR3 sequences, with 65% to 80% occurring only once. Sequencing used sorted CD4+, CD8+, or CD8+CD57+ T cells (not recorded which) from PBMCs. The receptors stem from a human donor in good health, serving as a control. The CDR3 runs from the conserved cysteine through the conserved F or W. A D gene is named only where the DNA matches it firmly. Expanded clones are given a class, and other clones once, few, many or no size at all.

clone_size d_call j_call v_call cdr3_aa cdr3_nt
once - TRBJ1-1 TRBV7-2 CASSLDNRTNVFF TGTGCCAGCAGCCTGGACAACAGGACTAACGTGTTCTTT
- TRBD2 TRBJ2-7 TRBV12-3/TRBV12-4 CASSLGIAGGLSSYEQYF TGTGCCAGCAGCTTAGGAATAGCGGGGGGCCTGAGCTCCTACGAGCAGTACTTC
- - TRBJ2-7 TRBV12-3/TRBV12-4 CASSPPGWGATLDEQYF TGTGCCAGCAGCCCACCGGGATGGGGGGCGACCTTGGACGAGCAGTACTTC
- - TRBJ2-3 TRBV7-9 CASSSSKGGAVYEQYF TGTGCCAGCAGCTCGTCCAAGGGGGGAGCGGTGTACGAGCAGTATTTT
many TRBD1 TRBJ1-1 TRBV12-3/TRBV12-4 CANTRGIDTEAFF TGTGCCAACACCAGGGGGATAGACACTGAAGCTTTCTTT
- TRBD2 TRBJ2-3 TRBV19 CASSVGTSEITDTQYF TGTGCCAGTAGTGTCGGGACTAGCGAGATCACAGATACGCAGTATTTT
many TRBD2 TRBJ2-1 TRBV7-7 CASSLGSLAGARQFF TGTGCTAGCAGCTTAGGATCGCTAGCGGGGGCGCGACAGTTCTTC
- TRBD1 TRBJ1-2 TRBV5-5 CASSLERQGASGYTF TGTGCCAGCAGCTTGGAACGGCAGGGGGCGAGTGGCTACACCTTC
- TRBD2 TRBJ2-3 TRBV2 CASSALAGGPTDTQYF TGTGCCAGCAGTGCTCTAGCGGGGGGGCCCACAGATACGCAGTATTTT
few - TRBJ2-3 TRBV20-1 CSGGGGGVANTDTQYF TGCAGTGGAGGGGGCGGCGGGGTGGCAAACACAGATACGCAGTATTTT
many - TRBJ1-2 TRBV6-5 CASSSNTDTYGYTF TGTGCCAGCAGTTCGAACACAGACACCTATGGCTACACCTTC
- - TRBJ2-5 TRBV20-1 CSATPGPQETQYF TGCAGTGCTACCCCGGGACCTCAAGAGACCCAGTACTTC
- - TRBJ2-4 TRBV7-4 CASSPESEGGEGKNIQYF TGTGCCAGCAGCCCCGAATCAGAGGGGGGCGAGGGGAAAAACATTCAGTACTTC
- - TRBJ1-6 TRBV2 CASSMDSIPPLPF TGTGCCAGCAGCATGGACTCCATTCCACCCCTCCCCTTT
- TRBD1 TRBJ1-5 TRBV5-8 CASSFWPDRGQPQHF TGCGCCAGCAGCTTCTGGCCGGACAGGGGTCAGCCCCAGCATTTT
- - TRBJ1-1 TRBV7-2 CASSLVTGDIDEQAFF TGTGCCAGCAGCTTAGTGACCGGGGATATCGACGAGCAAGCTTTCTTT
many TRBD1 TRBJ1-2 TRBV12-3/TRBV12-4 CASSPTGQLKNYGYTF TGTGCCAGCAGTCCAACGGGACAGCTAAAGAACTATGGCTACACCTTC
many - TRBJ1-1 TRBV20-1 CSALLSTGNTEAFF TGCAGTGCTCTCCTCTCGACAGGGAACACTGAAGCTTTCTTT
- - TRBJ2-2 TRBV7-2 CASSAGLGDGELFF TGTGCCAGCAGCGCGGGGCTAGGGGACGGGGAGCTGTTTTTT
- TRBD2 TRBJ2-7 TRBV20-1 CSARDVTSGSDPYEQYF TGCAGTGCTAGAGATGTGACTAGCGGGTCCGATCCCTACGAGCAGTACTTC
- TRBD1 TRBJ2-3 TRBV7-2 CASSLGQGVSQFFYF TGTGCCAGCAGCCTGGGACAGGGGGTTTCCCAGTTCTTCTATTTT
few - TRBJ2-3 TRBV10-3 CAISEYTDTQYF TGTGCCATCAGTGAGTACACAGATACGCAGTATTTT
- - TRBJ2-1 TRBV5-5 CASSSDPNVYNEQFF TGTGCCAGCAGCTCGGACCCGAACGTCTACAATGAGCAGTTCTTC